Listed here are 20 T cell receptor beta chains from one sample, sequenced in a study of blood T cell repertoires in COVID-19 (dated by TCRdb to about 2020). Library generation was performed with the immunoSEQ multiplex PCR assay. In TCRdb, the immuneACCESS table is reduced to in-frame sequences with V and J assigned. These tables do not hold every clone; where another copy was compared, an unresolved V gene accounts for under half, and the others remain unexplained. This sample comprises roughly 250,000 clones, approximately 89% of them detected only once. The ten top clones hold approximately 2.2% of the sample. Sequencing input: peripheral blood. The receptor set was obtained from a woman between 50 and 59 years old with acute or convalescent COVID-19.

The chain employs TRBV24-1 and TRBJ2-2, with 9 bases aligning to TRBD1. CDR1 KGHDR and CDR2 SFDVKD come from the germline V gene. The CDR3 covers 15 residues. V shed 8 bases, J shed 4 bases, and the junction held 7 bases outside the gene matches. The CDR3 sequence: CATNPGTGSTGELFF. The CDR3 DNA follows: TGTGCCACCAACCCCGGGACAGGGAGCACCGGGGAGCTGTTTTTT.

In the case of this clone: Other DNA sequences in this sample translate to the same CDR3. The rearrangement joins TRBV24-1 to TRBJ2-3, with 9 bases aligning to TRBD1. Trimming removed 4 bases from V and 2 bases from J; junction bases left unmatched: 6. This CDR3 is 16 amino acids long. Germline lookup yields CDR1 KGHDR and CDR2 SFDVKD. Here the CDR3 reads CATSDLGQGLTDTQYF. CDR3 bases: TGTGCCACCAGTGACCTGGGACAGGGACTCACAGATACGCAGTATTTT.

The CDR3 region has the DNA TGCGCCAGCAGTCCGTGGGAGCAGAACACTGAAGCTTTCTTT. Its protein is CASSPWEQNTEAFF. The chain carries TRBV23-1 and TRBJ1-1; D is uncertain. TRBV23-1 is an ORF; its function is uncertain. Trimming took 4 bases from V and 1 from J, leaving 10 bases between them. This CDR3 spans 14 amino acids.

J is TRBJ2-3 and V is TRBV28, with a possible D match to TRBD1 (6 bases). This CDR3 comprises 14 residues. V shed 6 bases and J shed 2 bases, with 12 bases lying between them. CDR1 is MDHEN and CDR2 is SYDVKM in the germline V gene. CDR3: CASSPDRFTDTQYF. CDR3 in DNA: TGTGCCAGCAGCCCGGACAGATTCACAGATACGCAGTATTTT.

The V gene is TRBV5-5, the J gene TRBJ1-5, with D perhaps matching TRBD1 (5 bases). Trimming cost V 1 base and J 6 bases, with 11 bases left between them. CDR1 and CDR2 (germline): SGHKS, YYEKEE (reference sequence). CDR3 length: 14 residues. CDR3 protein: CASSLMTQGQPQHF. DNA of the CDR3: TGTGCCAGCAGCTTGATGACTCAGGGTCAGCCCCAGCATTTT.

The J gene is TRBJ2-3, the V gene TRBV7-2; tentatively, D is TRBD2 (5 bases). The CDR3 totals 15 residues. The V end was cut by 1 base, the J end by 0 bases, with 8 bases between. The germline V gene has CDR1 SGHTA and CDR2 FQGNSA. The CDR3 sequence: CASSLVGESTDTQYF. The CDR3 bases are TGTGCCAGCAGCTTAGTTGGGGAGAGCACAGATACGCAGTATTTT.

This clone was counted a single time. The chain has TRBV6-5 and TRBJ2-4; no reliable D call. CDR3 length equals 14 residues. Germline CDR1 and CDR2: MNHEY and SVGAGI. Trimming cost V 8 bases and J 0 bases, with 11 bases left between them. CDR3 nucleotides: TGTGCCAGCGCCACAACCATAGCCAAAAACATTCAGTACTTC. Amino acid sequence: CASATTIAKNIQYF.

The genes are TRBV4-2 and TRBJ1-3; D is unclear. Germline CDR1 LGHNA, CDR2 YNFKEQ. Trimming shortened V by 8 bases and J by 4 bases, and 9 bases separated the two germline ends. The length of the CDR3 is 12 residues. In nucleotides, the CDR3 is TGTGCCAGCGGCGACAACGGAAACACCATATATTTT. This sequence encodes CASGDNGNTIYF.

This clone is a singleton in its sample. CDR3 amino acids: CASSARGGPDLVRGEKLFF. In DNA, the CDR3 is TGTGCCAGCAGCGCCCGAGGGGGCCCGGATCTCGTCCGGGGTGAAAAACTGTTTTTT. V gene TRBV21-1 combines with J gene TRBJ1-4; the table's D call of TRBD1 was not tested on the DNA. TRBV21-1 is an annotated pseudogene. This CDR3 region has 19 residues.

This chain connects TRBV28 to TRBJ2-3, with TRBD2 identical over 14 bases. This CDR3 has 14 amino acids. Germline CDR1 and CDR2: MDHEN and SYDVKM. J lost 3 bases, V lost 11 bases, and 4 bases had no gene match. CDR3 nucleotides: TGTGCCGCCGGGACTAGCGGGAGAACAGATACGCAGTATTTT. Its translation is CAAGTSGRTDTQYF.

The chain is built from TRBV11-3 and TRBJ2-1; 13 positions match TRBD2. Per the germline V gene, CDR1 is SGHNT and CDR2 is YENEEA. The ends lost 5 bases at V and 7 bases at J; junction bases unmatched: 5. The CDR3 covers 15 residues. CDR3: CASSELAGGWNEQFF. In DNA form, the CDR3 reads TGTGCCAGCAGCGAACTAGCGGGAGGGTGGAATGAGCAGTTCTTC.

The chain employs TRBV28 and TRBJ2-7, with D perhaps TRBD2 (7 bases). The CDR3 covers 15 residues. Trimming removed 2 bases from V and 0 bases from J, with 11 bases in between. CDR1 MDHEN and CDR2 SYDVKM come from the germline V gene. CDR3 nucleotides: TGTGCCAGCAGTTTAGGGGGGGGCGCCTCCTACGAGCAGTACTTC. Its protein product is CASSLGGGASYEQYF.

The chain links TRBV5-6 to TRBJ1-1; weak D call: TRBD1 (6 bases). Trimming removed 3 bases from V and 2 bases from J, with 11 bases in between. CDR1 and CDR2 from the germline V gene are SGHDT and YYEEEE. The CDR3 spans 14 residues. The DNA of the CDR3 is TGTGCCAGCAGCTCAGGGGAAACTAACACTGAAGCTTTCTTT. This gives the protein CASSSGETNTEAFF.

This chain joins TRBV29-1 and TRBJ2-7, with no clear D. Per germline, CDR1 SQVTM and CDR2 ANQGSEA. Trimming removed 3 bases from V and 5 bases from J, with 8 bases in between. The CDR3 runs 11 residues. CDR3 sequence: CSVDRGHEQYF. The CDR3 nucleotides read TGCAGCGTTGATCGCGGTCACGAGCAGTACTTC.

In its sample, this clone was seen once. The rearrangement links TRBV5-5 to TRBJ1-2; 8 nucleotides match TRBD1. The trim removed 0 bases at V and 2 bases at J, leaving 3 bases unmatched. The CDR3 length is 15 residues. Germline V lookup: CDR1 SGHKS, CDR2 YYEKEE (reference sequence). CDR3 sequence (DNA): TGTGCCAGCAGCTTGGCGCAGGGGGCGAACTATGGCTACACCTTC. Protein sequence: CASSLAQGANYGYTF.

This rearrangement joins TRBV7-8 to TRBJ1-1; unclear D gene. Germline values: CDR1 SGHVS, CDR2 FQNEAQ. CDR3 size: 16 residues. Trimming left V 4 bases short and J 1 base short, with 16 bases between. The CDR3 DNA is TGTGCCAGCAGCTCCTACCGAGCCCCTGCGAACACTGAAGCTTTCTTT. It translates to CASSSYRAPANTEAFF.

This clone was counted between two and nine times. The genes are TRBV5-6 and TRBJ1-5; 8 bases align to TRBD1. J lost 4 bases, V lost 3 bases, and 0 bases had no gene match. CDR3 length: 13 amino acids. Germline V gene lookup returns CDR1 SGHDT and CDR2 YYEEEE. This CDR3 is CASSWDRNQPQHF. As DNA, the CDR3 is TGTGCCAGCAGCTGGGACAGGAATCAGCCCCAGCATTTT.

The J gene is TRBJ1-4, the V gene TRBV5-4; possible D gene TRBD1, 6 bases. The germline V gene has CDR1 SGHNT and CDR2 YYREEE (reference sequence). V dropped 0 bases and J dropped 7 bases, with 7 bases sitting between them. The CDR3 sequence is 13 residues long. This CDR3 reads CASSLAQGEKLFF. CDR3 DNA sequence: TGTGCCAGCAGCTTGGCACAGGGTGAAAAACTGTTTTTT.

On this clone: This sample also contains other DNA sequences that code for the same CDR3. The chain is built from TRBV4-1 and TRBJ1-1; D remains unclear. The germline V and J ends were trimmed by 4 bases and 1 base, with 7 bases remaining between them. The CDR3 has 13 residues. CDR1 MGHRA and CDR2 YSYEKL come from the germline V gene. This CDR3 is CASSPRENTEAFF. CDR3 DNA sequence: TGCGCCAGCAGCCCGAGAGAGAACACTGAAGCTTTCTTT.

The chain is built from TRBV7-9 and TRBJ2-5; 14 bases agree with TRBD2. The CDR3 runs 16 residues. CDR1 and CDR2 from the germline V gene are SEHNR and FQNEAQ (reference sequence). J lost 4 bases, V lost 5 bases, and 6 bases had no gene match. The CDR3 reads CASSLGTSGSGETQYF. In DNA, the CDR3 is TGTGCCAGCAGCCTCGGGACTAGCGGGAGTGGAGAGACCCAGTACTTC.